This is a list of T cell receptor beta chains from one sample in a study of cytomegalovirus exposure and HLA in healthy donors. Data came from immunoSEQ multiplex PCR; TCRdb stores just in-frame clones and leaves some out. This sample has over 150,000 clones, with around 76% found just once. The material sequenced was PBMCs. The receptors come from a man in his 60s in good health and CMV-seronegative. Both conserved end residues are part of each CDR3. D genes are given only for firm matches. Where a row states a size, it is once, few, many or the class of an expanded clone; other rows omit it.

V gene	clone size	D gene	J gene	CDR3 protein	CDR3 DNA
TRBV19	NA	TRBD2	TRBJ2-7	CASSWLAGGSYEQYF	TGTGCCAGTAGTTGGCTAGCGGGAGGTTCCTACGAGCAGTACTTC
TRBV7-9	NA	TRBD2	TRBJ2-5	CASSPLEGTSGFETQYF	TGTGCCAGCAGCCCCCTCGAGGGGACTAGCGGGTTTGAGACCCAGTACTTC
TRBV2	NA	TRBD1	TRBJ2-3	CASSLQGAYTDTQYF	TGTGCCAGCAGTCTTCAGGGGGCCTACACAGATACGCAGTATTTT
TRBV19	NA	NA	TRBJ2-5	CASSIGVGGQETQYF	TGTGCCAGTAGTATAGGGGTCGGGGGACAAGAGACCCAGTACTTC
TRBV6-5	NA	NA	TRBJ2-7	CASSYSFYGDSYEQYF	TGTGCCAGCAGTTACTCCTTTTACGGGGACTCCTACGAGCAGTACTTC
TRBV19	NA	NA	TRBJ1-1	CASSPAGAGRWNTEAFF	TGTGCCAGTAGCCCAGCAGGGGCAGGGCGGTGGAACACTGAAGCTTTCTTT
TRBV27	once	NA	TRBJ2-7	CASSLTPKYEQYF	TGTGCCAGCAGTTTAACCCCTAAGTACGAGCAGTACTTC
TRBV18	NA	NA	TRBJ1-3	CASSPTDGNTIYF	TGTGCCAGCTCACCAACAGACGGAAACACCATATATTTT
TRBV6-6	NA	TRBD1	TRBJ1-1	CASSTTGALNTEAFF	TGTGCCAGCAGTACGACAGGGGCCCTTAACACTGAAGCTTTCTTT
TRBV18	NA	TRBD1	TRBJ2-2	CASSPGQGASNEWSGELFF	TGTGCCAGCTCACCCGGACAGGGTGCAAGCAACGAGTGGTCCGGGGAGCTGTTTTTT
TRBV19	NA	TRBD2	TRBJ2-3	CASSPWGSGSLTDTQYF	TGTGCCAGTAGTCCGTGGGGTAGCGGGAGTTTAACAGATACGCAGTATTTT
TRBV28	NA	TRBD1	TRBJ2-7	CASSPIGTGAYEQYF	TGTGCCAGCAGTCCCATCGGGACAGGGGCCTACGAGCAGTACTTC
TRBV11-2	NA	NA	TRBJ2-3	CASSSSREGTDTQYF	TGTGCCAGCAGCTCCTCGCGCGAGGGCACAGATACGCAGTATTTT
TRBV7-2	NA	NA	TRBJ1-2	CASSLARQELYGYTF	TGTGCCAGCAGCTTAGCGAGACAGGAGCTCTATGGCTACACCTTC
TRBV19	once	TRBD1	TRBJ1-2	CASNLWSGQANYGYTF	TGTGCCAGTAACCTTTGGTCGGGACAGGCTAACTATGGCTACACCTTC
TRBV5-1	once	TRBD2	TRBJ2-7	CASSLLLAGGTSYEQYF	TGCGCCAGCAGCCTCCTCTTAGCGGGGGGGACCTCCTACGAGCAGTACTTC
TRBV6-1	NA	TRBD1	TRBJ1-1	CASSEVIGQGGNEAFF	TGTGCCAGCAGTGAAGTTATTGGACAGGGTGGGAATGAAGCTTTCTTT
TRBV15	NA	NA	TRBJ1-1	CATSRDGLRGNTEAFF	TGTGCCACCAGCAGAGATGGCCTAAGGGGGAACACTGAAGCTTTCTTT
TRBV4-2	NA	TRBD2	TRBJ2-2	CASSQDISGGANTGELFF	TGTGCCAGCAGCCAAGATATAAGCGGGGGTGCGAACACCGGGGAGCTGTTTTTT
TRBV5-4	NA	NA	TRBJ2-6	CASSLVPGYTGANVLTF	TGTGCCAGCAGCTTGGTTCCAGGGTATACTGGGGCCAACGTCCTGACTTTC
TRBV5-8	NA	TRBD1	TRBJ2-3	CASRETGDTDTQYF	TGTGCCAGCAGAGAGACAGGGGACACAGATACGCAGTATTTT
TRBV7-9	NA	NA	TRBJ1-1	CSSSLEPNTEAFF	TGTTCCAGCAGCTTAGAGCCGAACACTGAAGCTTTCTTT
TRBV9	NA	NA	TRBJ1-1	CASSAEITRNTEAFF	TGTGCCAGCAGCGCCGAAATTACAAGGAACACTGAAGCTTTCTTT
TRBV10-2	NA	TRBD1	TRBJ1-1	CAILPGQDVGTTEAFF	TGCGCCATCCTCCCGGGACAGGATGTGGGGACCACTGAAGCTTTCTTT
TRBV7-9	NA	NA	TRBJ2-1	CSSGLVLGGNEQFF	TGTTCCAGCGGGCTAGTCCTTGGAGGTAATGAGCAGTTCTTC
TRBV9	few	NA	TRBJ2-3	CASSVNREDTQYF	TGTGCCAGCAGCGTCAACAGGGAAGATACGCAGTATTTT
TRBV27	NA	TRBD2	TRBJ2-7	CASSPQGTSGRVEHEQYF	TGTGCCAGCAGTCCCCAGGGGACTAGCGGGAGGGTAGAACACGAGCAGTACTTC
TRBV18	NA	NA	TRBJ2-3	CASSQDRITDTQYF	TGTGCCAGCTCACAGGACAGAATCACAGATACGCAGTATTTT
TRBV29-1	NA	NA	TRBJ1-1	CGVEGQGITEAFF	TGCGGCGTTGAAGGCCAGGGGATCACTGAAGCTTTCTTT
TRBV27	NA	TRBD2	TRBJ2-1	CASSLYSGGYFYNEQFF	TGTGCCAGCAGTCTGTACTCGGGGGGGTACTTCTACAATGAGCAGTTCTTC
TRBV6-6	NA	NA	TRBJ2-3	CASSLRDLGTDTQYF	TGTGCCAGCAGCCTCCGCGATCTGGGCACAGATACGCAGTATTTT
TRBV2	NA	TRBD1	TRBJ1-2	CASSGLGQGIDGYTF	TGTGCCAGCAGTGGCCTAGGACAGGGAATAGATGGCTACACCTTC
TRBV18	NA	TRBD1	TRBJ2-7	CASSPTPPGQGAYEQYF	TGTGCCAGCTCACCGACCCCCCCGGGACAGGGGGCTTACGAGCAGTACTTC
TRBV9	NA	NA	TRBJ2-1	CASSGTAYNEQFF	TGTGCCAGCAGCGGGACAGCCTACAATGAGCAGTTCTTC
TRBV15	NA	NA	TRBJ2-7	CATSRAGLGSYEQYF	TGTGCCACCAGCAGAGCGGGTTTAGGTTCCTACGAGCAGTACTTC
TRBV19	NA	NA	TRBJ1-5	CASSILMQPQHF	TGTGCCAGTAGTATCTTAATGCAGCCCCAGCATTTT
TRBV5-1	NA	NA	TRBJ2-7	CASSLAPAGISNEQYF	TGCGCCAGCAGCTTGGCCCCTGCAGGGATTTCGAACGAGCAGTACTTC
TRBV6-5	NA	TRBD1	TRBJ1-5	CASSYGQDNQPQHF	TGTGCCAGCAGCTATGGACAGGACAATCAGCCCCAGCATTTT
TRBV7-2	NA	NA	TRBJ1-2	CASSKVGQGTYGYTF	TGTGCCAGCAGCAAGGTCGGGCAGGGAACCTATGGCTACACCTTC
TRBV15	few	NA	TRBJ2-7	CATSRGSGAREQYF	TGTGCCACCAGCAGAGGATCAGGGGCTAGGGAGCAGTACTTC
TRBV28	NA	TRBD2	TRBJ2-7	CASSLGSGSGYEQYF	TGTGCCAGCAGTTTGGGTAGCGGGAGTGGCTACGAGCAGTACTTC